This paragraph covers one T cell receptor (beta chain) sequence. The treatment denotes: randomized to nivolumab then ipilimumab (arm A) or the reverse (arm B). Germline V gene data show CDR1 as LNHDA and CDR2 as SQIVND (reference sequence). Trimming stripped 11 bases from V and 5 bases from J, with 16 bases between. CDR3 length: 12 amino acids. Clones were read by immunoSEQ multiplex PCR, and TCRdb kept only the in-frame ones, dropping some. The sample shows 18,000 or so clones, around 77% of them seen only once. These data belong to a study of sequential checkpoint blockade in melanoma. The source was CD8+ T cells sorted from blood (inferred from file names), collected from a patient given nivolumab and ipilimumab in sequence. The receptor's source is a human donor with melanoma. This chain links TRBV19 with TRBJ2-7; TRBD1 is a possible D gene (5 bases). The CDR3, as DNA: TGTGCCTCCTCTCCAGGGTCCAACGAGCAGTACTTC. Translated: CASSPGSNEQYF.